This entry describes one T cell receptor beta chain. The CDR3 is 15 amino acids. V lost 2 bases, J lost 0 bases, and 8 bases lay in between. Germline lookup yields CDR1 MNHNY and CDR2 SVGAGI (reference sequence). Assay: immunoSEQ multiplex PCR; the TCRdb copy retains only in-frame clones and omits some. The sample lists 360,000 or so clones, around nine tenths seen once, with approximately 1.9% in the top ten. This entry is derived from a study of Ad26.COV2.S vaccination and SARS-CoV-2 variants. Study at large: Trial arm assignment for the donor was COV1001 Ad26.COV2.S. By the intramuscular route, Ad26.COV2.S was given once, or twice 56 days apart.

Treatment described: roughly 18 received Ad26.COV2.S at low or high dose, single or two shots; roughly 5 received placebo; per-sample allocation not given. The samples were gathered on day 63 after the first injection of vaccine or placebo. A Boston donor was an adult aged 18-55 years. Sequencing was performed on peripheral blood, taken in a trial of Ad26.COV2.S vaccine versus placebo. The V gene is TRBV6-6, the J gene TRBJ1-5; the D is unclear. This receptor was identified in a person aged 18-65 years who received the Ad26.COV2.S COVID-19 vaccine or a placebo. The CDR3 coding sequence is TGTGCCAGCAGTTACGGAGAAGGTAGCAATCAGCCCCAGCATTTT. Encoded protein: CASSYGEGSNQPQHF.